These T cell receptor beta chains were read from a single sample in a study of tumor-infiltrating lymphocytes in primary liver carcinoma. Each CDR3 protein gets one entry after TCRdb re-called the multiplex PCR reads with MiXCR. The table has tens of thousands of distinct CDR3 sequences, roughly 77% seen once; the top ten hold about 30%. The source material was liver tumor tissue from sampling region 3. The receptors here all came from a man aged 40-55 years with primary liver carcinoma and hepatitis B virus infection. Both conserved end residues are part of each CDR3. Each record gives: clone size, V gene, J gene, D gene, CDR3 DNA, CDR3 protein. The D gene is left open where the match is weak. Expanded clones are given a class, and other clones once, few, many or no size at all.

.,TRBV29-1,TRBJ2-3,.,TGCAGCGTTAACTGGGAAAGGCTCGGTACGCAGTATTTT,CSVNWERLGTQYF
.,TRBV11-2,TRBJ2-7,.,TGTACCAGCAGCTTAAATCGAGGGCAGAGCTACGAACAGTACTTC,CTSSLNRGQSYEQYF
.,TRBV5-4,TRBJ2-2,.,TGCGCCAGCAGTGTAAAGCAGGGGAACACCCGGGAGCTGCTTTTT,CASSVKQGNTRELLF
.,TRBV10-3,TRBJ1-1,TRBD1,TGTGCCATTAGGGACAGGGTCACTGAAGCTTTCTTT,CAIRDRVTEAFF
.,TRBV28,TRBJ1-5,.,TGTGCCAGCAGTTTGGGGGGGAGTGATCAGCCCCAGCATTTT,CASSLGGSDQPQHF
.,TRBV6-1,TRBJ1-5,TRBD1,TGTGCCAGCCTTCGCGACAGGGGGACTAATCATCCCCAGCATTTT,CASLRDRGTNHPQHF
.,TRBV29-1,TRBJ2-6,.,TGCAGCGTTGAAGATTACTCGGGAGCTGAGGCCAACGCCCTGACTTTC,CSVEDYSGAEANALTF
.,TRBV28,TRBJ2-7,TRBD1,TGTGCCAGCAGTCGGAGGGACAGGATAACAGTCAAGCAGTACTTC,CASSRRDRITVKQYF
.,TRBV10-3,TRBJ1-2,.,TGTACCATCAGTGTACGGGCATCTAACTATGGCTACACCTTC,CTISVRASNYGYTF
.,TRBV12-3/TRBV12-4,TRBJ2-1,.,TGTGCCAGCAATCCTTTCTTCAATGAGCAGTTCTTC,CASNPFFNEQFF
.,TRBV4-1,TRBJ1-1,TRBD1,TGCGCAAGCAGCCTAGTGCTAACAGGGGAAATGGAAGCTTCCTTT,CASSLVLTGEMEASF
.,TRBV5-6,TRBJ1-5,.,TGTGCCAGCAGCTCGTCCCGGAACAGGTCATTGACCCAGCATTTT,CASSSSRNRSLTQHF
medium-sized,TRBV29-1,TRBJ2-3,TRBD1,TGCAGCGTTGTCGGGACAGCAGATACGCAGTATTTT,CSVVGTADTQYF
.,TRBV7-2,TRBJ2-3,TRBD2,TGTGCCAGCAGCTACAGACTAGCGGGAGCTGGCTTCGTAGATACGCAGTATTTT,CASSYRLAGAGFVDTQYF
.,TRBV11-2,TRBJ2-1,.,TGTGCCAGCAGCTTGGATATCATACTGGCCATGGGTGAGCAGTTCTTC,CASSLDIILAMGEQFF
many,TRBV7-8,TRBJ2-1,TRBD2,TGTGCCAGCAGCTTACCCGGACTAGTAGGAACCAATGAGCAGTTCTTC,CASSLPGLVGTNEQFF
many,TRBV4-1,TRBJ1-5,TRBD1,TGCGCCAGCAGCCGACAAGGAACAGGGGGCGATGGCAATCAGCCCCAGCATTTT,CASSRQGTGGDGNQPQHF
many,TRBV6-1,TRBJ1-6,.,TGTGCCAGCACCGAAGCGACCGCGACTAGTTCACCCCTCCACTTT,CASTEATATSSPLHF
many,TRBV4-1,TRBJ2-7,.,TGCGCCAGCAGCCGTAACAGCGATACTACCTACGAGCAGTACTTC,CASSRNSDTTYEQYF
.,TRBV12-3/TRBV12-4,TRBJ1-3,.,TGTGCTAGCAGTTTGGGGGGAACGGCCTTATATTTT,CASSLGGTALYF
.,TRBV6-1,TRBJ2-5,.,TGCGTCAGCAGTGGAGACATGTCAGGAACCCAGTACTTC,CVSSGDMSGTQYF
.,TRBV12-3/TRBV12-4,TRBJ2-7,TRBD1,TGTGCCAGTTGTTTAGGAACCGGGACAGGGAGATACGAGCACTACTTC,CASCLGTGTGRYEHYF
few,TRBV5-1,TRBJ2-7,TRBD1,TGCGCCAGCAGCTTCGCCAGCGGGACAGGGGGCATCTACGAGCAGTACTTC,CASSFASGTGGIYEQYF
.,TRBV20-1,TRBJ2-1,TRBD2,TGCAGTGCTGGGGATGGGACTAACTATAATGAGCAGTTCTTC,CSAGDGTNYNEQFF
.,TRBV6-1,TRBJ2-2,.,TGTGCCAGCAGTCTTGGGGGCTGGAGTGACTACACCGGGGAGTTGTTTTTT,CASSLGGWSDYTGELFF
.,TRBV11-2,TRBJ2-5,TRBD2,TGTGTCAGCAGCCCTGGGACTAGCGGTTTACAAGAGACCCAGTGCTTC,CVSSPGTSGLQETQCF
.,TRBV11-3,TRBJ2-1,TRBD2,TGTGCCAGCTGCCTATCAGGGACTAGCGGGAGAGGCGAGCAGTTCTTC,CASCLSGTSGRGEQFF
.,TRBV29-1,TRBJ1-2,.,TGCAGCGTGTACACCCCTAATGACCACTATGGCTACACCTTC,CSVYTPNDHYGYTF
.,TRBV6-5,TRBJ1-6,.,TGTGCCAGCTCTCCTGAGATAGGGAGTTCACCCCTCCACTTT,CASSPEIGSSPLHF
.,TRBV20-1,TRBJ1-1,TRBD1,TGCAGTGCTACCACAGGGGGCGAGGGTCGCACTGAAGCTTTCTTT,CSATTGGEGRTEAFF
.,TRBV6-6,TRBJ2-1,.,TGTGCCAGCAGTCCTACTCGCCGTCAACCAGGAAATGAGCAGTTCTTC,CASSPTRRQPGNEQFF
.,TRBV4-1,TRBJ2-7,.,TGCACCAGCAGCCAAGCTGCGGCAGGCGAGCAGTACTTC,CTSSQAAAGEQYF
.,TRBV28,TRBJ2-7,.,TGTGCCAGCAGTTCCCGGAACAGTAAAGACTGGAGCTCCTACGAGCAGTACTTC,CASSSRNSKDWSSYEQYF
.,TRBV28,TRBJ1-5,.,TGTGCCAGCAATCCGTCGGGAAAGATACGGCCCCAGCATTTT,CASNPSGKIRPQHF
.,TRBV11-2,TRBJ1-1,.,TGTGCCAGCAGCTTCTATTTGGGCGGACGAGTCGCTCAAGCTTTCTTT,CASSFYLGGRVAQAFF
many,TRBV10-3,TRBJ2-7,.,TGTGCCATCGGTATCCAATTATACGAGCAGTACTTC,CAIGIQLYEQYF
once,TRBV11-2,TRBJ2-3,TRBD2,TGTGCCGGCAGAACTCCCCGAGGCGGGAGACCTACTAGCACAGATACGCAGTATTTT,CAGRTPRGGRPTSTDTQYF
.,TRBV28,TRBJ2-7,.,TGTGCCAGCAGTTTTGTGGGGAATTACGAGCAGTACTTC,CASSFVGNYEQYF
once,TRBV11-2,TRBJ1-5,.,TGTGCCGTAGGGGCACGGGAGCCCGCAGATACACAGCATTTT,CAVGAREPADTQHF
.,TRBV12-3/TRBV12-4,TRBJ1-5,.,TGTGCCAGCAGTTTACCGATTAGCAATTGGCCCCAGCATTTT,CASSLPISNWPQHF
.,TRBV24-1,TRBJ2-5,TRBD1,TGTGCCACCAGGGGACAGGGGTTGGAGACCCAGTACTTC,CATRGQGLETQYF
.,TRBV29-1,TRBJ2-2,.,TGCAGCGTTGTGGGGAACGCCGAGGAGCTGTTTTTT,CSVVGNAEELFF
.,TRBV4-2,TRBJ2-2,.,TGTGCCAATAGCCAAGAGCTGGGAAACACCGGGGAACTGTTTTTT,CANSQELGNTGELFF
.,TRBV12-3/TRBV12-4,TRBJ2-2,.,TGTGCCAGCAGTTTATGGACAGTCACCGGGGAGCTCTTTTTT,CASSLWTVTGELFF
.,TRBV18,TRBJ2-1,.,TGTGCCAGCTCACCACCAACCCCGTCCAATGAGCAGTTCTTC,CASSPPTPSNEQFF
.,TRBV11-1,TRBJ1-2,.,TGTGCCAGCAGCTTGGGGAACCAAGGGCTGTATGGCTACACCTTC,CASSLGNQGLYGYTF
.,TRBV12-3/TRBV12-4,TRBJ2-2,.,TGTGCCAGCGGTTTATATCCATGGTCCAACGCCGGGGAGCTGTTTTTT,CASGLYPWSNAGELFF
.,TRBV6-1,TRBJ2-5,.,TGTGCCATCAGTGAAGGACGTAACGTCCAAGAGACCCAGTACTTC,CAISEGRNVQETQYF
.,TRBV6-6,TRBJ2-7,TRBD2,TGTGCCAGCAGTTCATGGGGACTAGCGGGATGGCCGGGCGAGCAGTATTTC,CASSSWGLAGWPGEQYF
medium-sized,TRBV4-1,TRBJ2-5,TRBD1,TGCGCCAGCAGCCAAGATTCAGGGGGCCAAGAGACCCAGTACTTC,CASSQDSGGQETQYF
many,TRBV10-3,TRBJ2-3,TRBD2,TGTGCCATCAGTGCGTCCACCGGACTAGCGGGAGGGGTTATGCATGGAGATACGCAGTATTTT,CAISASTGLAGGVMHGDTQYF